This TCR beta chain was observed in a study of technical replicates of blood from a few donors. CDR3 length: 15 residues. From germline, CDR1 is MNHNS and CDR2 SASEGT. V dropped 3 bases and J dropped 8; count of bases not matched to a gene: 10. The data were produced by immunoSEQ multiplex PCR, yet TCRdb's version contains in-frame clones alone and is incomplete. This table holds 75,000 to 95,000 clones, approximately 90% found once. This sequence joins TRBV6-1 and TRBJ1-2; 9 bases align to TRBD1. This TCR was sampled from a human donor in good health. The specimen sequenced was T cells isolated from PBMCs. CDR3 DNA: TGTGCCAGCAGTGATAGCGGGACAGGGAGCTTCGGCTACACCTTC. Translated: CASSDSGTGSFGYTF.